This entry describes one T cell receptor (beta chain). The length of the CDR3 is 14 residues. Trimming took off 6 bases at V and 1 base at J, with 12 bases between the two ends. Germline lookup yields CDR1 MNHNY and CDR2 SVGAGI (reference sequence). Repertoires were generated with immunoSEQ multiplex PCR, while TCRdb's copy carries only in-frame clones and drops some. The data show around 12,000 clones, roughly 65% seen once. The sample is drawn from a study of T cell repertoires in urothelial bladder cancer. Study in general: Resected lesion stages: three cT0, three cTa, three cT1, three cT2+.

The sequence was obtained from a human donor with urothelial carcinoma. Sample: tumor-infiltrating cells from bladder cancer. The chain recombines TRBV6-6 with TRBJ1-1; tentative D call: TRBD1 (5 bases). CDR3 in DNA: TGTGCCAGCAGCGGGGCGGTCAAGAACACTGAAGCTTTCTTT. It yields the protein CASSGAVKNTEAFF.